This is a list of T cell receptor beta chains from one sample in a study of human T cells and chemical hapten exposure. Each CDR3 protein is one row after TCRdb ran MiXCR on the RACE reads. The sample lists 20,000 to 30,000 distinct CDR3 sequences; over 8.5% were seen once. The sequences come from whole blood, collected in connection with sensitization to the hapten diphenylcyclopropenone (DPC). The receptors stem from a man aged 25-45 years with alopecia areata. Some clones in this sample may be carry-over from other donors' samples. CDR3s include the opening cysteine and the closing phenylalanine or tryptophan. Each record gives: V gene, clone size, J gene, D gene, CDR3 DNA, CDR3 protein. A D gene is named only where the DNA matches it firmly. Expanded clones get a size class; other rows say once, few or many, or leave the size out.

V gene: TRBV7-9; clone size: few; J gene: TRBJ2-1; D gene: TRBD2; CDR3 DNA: TGTGCCAGCAGCTTACCAACCGGGACTAGCGGGGGGCCAGGTTACAATGAGCAGTTCTTC; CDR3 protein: CASSLPTGTSGGPGYNEQFF
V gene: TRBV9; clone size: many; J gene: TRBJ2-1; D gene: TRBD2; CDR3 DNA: TGTGCCAGCAGCGGAACTAGCGGGAAGTACAATGAGCAGTTCTTC; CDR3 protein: CASSGTSGKYNEQFF
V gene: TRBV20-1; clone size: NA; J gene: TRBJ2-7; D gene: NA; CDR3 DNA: TGCAGTGTTCCCCGGGACGGGTCCTACGAGCAGTACTTC; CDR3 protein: CSVPRDGSYEQYF
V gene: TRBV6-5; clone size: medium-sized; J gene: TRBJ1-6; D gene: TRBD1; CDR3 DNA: TGTGCCAGCAGTTACTCGACAGGGTTAAATTCACCCCTCCACTTT; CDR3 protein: CASSYSTGLNSPLHF
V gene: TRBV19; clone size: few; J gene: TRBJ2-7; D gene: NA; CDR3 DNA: TGTGCCAGTAGTATCGGACCGCTGAGCTCCTACGAGCAGTACTTC; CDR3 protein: CASSIGPLSSYEQYF
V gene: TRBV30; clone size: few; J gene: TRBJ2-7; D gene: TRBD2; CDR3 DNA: TGTGCCTGGAACGGGGGGACCGCTGTGGACGAGCAGTACTTC; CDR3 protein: CAWNGGTAVDEQYF
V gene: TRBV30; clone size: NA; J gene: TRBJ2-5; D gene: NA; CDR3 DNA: TGTGCCTGGAGTGTTACCCAAGAGACCCAGTACTTC; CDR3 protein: CAWSVTQETQYF
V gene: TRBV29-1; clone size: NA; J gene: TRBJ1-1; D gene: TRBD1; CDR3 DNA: TGCAGCGTTTCCGGGACAGGGTGGACTGAAGCTTTCTTT; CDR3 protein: CSVSGTGWTEAFF
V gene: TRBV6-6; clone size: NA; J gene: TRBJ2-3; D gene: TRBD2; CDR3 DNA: TGTGCCAGCAGTTTCCCTAGCGGGAGGGGAGATACGCAGTATTTT; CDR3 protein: CASSFPSGRGDTQYF
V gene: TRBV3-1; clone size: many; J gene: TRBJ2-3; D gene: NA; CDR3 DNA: TGTGCCAGCAGCCAAACGCTTATAGATACGCAGTATTTT; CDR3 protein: CASSQTLIDTQYF
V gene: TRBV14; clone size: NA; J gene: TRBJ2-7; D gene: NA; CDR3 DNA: TGTGCCAGCAGCCAAATGGGCCCCGGCGGGGACTACGAGCAGTACTTC; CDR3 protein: CASSQMGPGGDYEQYF
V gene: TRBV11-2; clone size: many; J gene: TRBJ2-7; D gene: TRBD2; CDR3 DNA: TGTGCCAGCAGCACCCCGAGACTAGCGGGAGGTTCCTCCTACGAGCAGTACTTC; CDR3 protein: CASSTPRLAGGSSYEQYF
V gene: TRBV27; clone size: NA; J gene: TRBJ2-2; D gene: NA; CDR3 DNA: TGTGCCAGCACAGGGGAGCTGTTTTTT; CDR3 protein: CASTGELFF
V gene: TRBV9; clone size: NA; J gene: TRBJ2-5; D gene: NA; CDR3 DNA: TGTGCCAGCAGCATTAGCGGACAAGAGACCCAGTACTTC; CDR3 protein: CASSISGQETQYF
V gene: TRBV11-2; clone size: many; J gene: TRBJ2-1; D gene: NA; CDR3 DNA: TGTGCCAGCAGCTTAATCCGGATTCCCAGGAGAGAGCAGTTCTTC; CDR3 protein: CASSLIRIPRREQFF
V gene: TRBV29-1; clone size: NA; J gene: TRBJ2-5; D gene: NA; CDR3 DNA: TGCAGCGTTGGGGAGAGTGACCAAGAGACCCAGTACTTC; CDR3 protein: CSVGESDQETQYF
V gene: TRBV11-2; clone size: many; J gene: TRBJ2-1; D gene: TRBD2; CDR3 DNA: TGTGCCAGCAGCTTAAACCGGGGAGGGGAGCAGTTCTTC; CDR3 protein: CASSLNRGGEQFF
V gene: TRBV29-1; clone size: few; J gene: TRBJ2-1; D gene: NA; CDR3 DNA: TGCAGCGTTGGGGGCAGGCAGCCCGGAAATGAGCAGTTCTTC; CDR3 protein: CSVGGRQPGNEQFF
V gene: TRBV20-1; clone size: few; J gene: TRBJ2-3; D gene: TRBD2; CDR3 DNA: TGCAGTGCTAAAGGGACTAGCGGGGGGCAGTATTTCACAGATACGCAGTATTTT; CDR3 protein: CSAKGTSGGQYFTDTQYF
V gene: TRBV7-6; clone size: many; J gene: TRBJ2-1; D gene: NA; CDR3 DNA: TGTGCCAGCAGCTTAGCAGCGGTCTCCTACAATGAGCAGTTCTTC; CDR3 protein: CASSLAAVSYNEQFF
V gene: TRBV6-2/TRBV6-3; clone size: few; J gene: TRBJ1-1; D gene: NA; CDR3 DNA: TGTGCCAGCAGCTCCAGAGCCTTTGGGACTGAAGCTTTCTTT; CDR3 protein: CASSSRAFGTEAFF
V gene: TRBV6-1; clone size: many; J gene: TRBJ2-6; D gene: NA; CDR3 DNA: TGTGCCAGCAGGCTGGACACGACCGGGGCCAACGTCCTGACTTTC; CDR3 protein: CASRLDTTGANVLTF
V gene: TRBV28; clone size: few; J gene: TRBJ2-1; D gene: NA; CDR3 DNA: TGTGCCAGCAGTTCACAAAATGAGCAGTTCTTC; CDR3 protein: CASSSQNEQFF
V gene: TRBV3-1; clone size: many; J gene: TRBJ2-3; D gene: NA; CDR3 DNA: TGTGCCAGCAGCCCCGTCGGACGCACAGATACGCAGTATTTT; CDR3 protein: CASSPVGRTDTQYF
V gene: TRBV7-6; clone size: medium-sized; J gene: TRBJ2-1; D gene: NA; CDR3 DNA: TGTGCCAGCAGCTTAGATGTTGGTGGGGGCGGTGAGCAGTTCTTC; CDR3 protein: CASSLDVGGGGEQFF
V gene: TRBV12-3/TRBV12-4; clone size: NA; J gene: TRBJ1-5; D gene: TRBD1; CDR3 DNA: TGTGCCAGCAAGGAGACAGGGGGCATGGATACGCAGCATTTT; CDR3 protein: CASKETGGMDTQHF
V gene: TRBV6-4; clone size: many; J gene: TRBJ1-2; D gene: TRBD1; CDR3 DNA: TGTGCCAGCAGCCCGGGACAGGGAAACTATGGCTACACCTTC; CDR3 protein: CASSPGQGNYGYTF
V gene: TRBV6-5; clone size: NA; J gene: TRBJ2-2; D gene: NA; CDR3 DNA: TGTGCCAGCAGACCTTCAGGAGCGGCAACCGGGGAGCTGTTTTTT; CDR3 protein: CASRPSGAATGELFF
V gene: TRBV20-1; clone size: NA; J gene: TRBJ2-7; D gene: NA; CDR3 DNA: TGCAGTGTTGGAGGGGAAGACGAGCAGTACTTC; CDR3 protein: CSVGGEDEQYF
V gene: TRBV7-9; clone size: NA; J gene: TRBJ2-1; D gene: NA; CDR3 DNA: TGTGCCAGCAGCTTTCAGGCAGGGTCCATCAATGAGCAGTTCTTC; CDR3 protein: CASSFQAGSINEQFF
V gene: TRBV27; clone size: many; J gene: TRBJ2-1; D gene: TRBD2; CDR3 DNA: TGTGCCACCGCGGCTAGCGGGGTGGTCAATGAGCAGTTCTTC; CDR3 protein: CATAASGVVNEQFF
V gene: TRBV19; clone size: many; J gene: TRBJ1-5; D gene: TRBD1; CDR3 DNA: TGTGCCAGTAGCCAGGGGGCTTACAATCAGCCCCAGCATTTT; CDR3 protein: CASSQGAYNQPQHF
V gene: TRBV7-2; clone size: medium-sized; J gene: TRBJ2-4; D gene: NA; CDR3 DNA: TGTGCCAGCAGCTTAGACTCCGGACCCCCATCGGCCAAAAACATTCAGTACTTC; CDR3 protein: CASSLDSGPPSAKNIQYF
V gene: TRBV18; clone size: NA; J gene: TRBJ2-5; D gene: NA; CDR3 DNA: TGTGCCAGCTCACCACAGGAAGGCACCCAGTACTTC; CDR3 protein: CASSPQEGTQYF
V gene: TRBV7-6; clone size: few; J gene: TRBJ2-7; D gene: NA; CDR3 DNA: TGTGCCAGCAGCTCAGGGGGGGGCGGCTACGAGCAGTACTTC; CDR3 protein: CASSSGGGGYEQYF
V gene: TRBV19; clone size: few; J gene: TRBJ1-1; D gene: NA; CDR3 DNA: TGTGCCAGTAGTCGGGAGAAGAACACTGAAGCTTTCTTT; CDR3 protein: CASSREKNTEAFF
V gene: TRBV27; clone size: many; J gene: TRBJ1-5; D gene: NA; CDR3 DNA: TGTGCCAGCAGTTTAAAGCCAGGGGGCAATCAGCCCCAGCATTTT; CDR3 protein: CASSLKPGGNQPQHF
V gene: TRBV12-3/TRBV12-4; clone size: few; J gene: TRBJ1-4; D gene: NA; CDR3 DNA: TGTGCCAGCGGAAAAGAAAAACTGTTTTTT; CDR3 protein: CASGKEKLFF
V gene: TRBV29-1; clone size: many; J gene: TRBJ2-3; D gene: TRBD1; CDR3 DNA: TGCAGCGTAGCCCTCTTGGGACAGACCAGCGATACGCAGTATTTT; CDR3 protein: CSVALLGQTSDTQYF
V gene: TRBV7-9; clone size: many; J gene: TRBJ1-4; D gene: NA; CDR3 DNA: TGTGCCAGCAGCTTATCTCGGCAGACTAATGAAAAACTGTTTTTT; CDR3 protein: CASSLSRQTNEKLFF